This TCR beta chain derives from a study of cytomegalovirus exposure and HLA in healthy donors. The PCR was carried out with 60 Vbeta primers and 13 Jbeta primers. Here immunoSEQ multiplex PCR was the method, and the copy in TCRdb shows in-frame clones only, minus some. The sample has some 130,000 clones, over 65% seen once. In its sample, this clone was seen once. The target antigen is unknown. There are 16 residues in the CDR3. Germline CDR1 reads MNHEY; CDR2 reads SMNVEV (reference sequence). J was trimmed by 4 bases and V by 3 bases; bases with no gene match: 7. Study results and caveats: For TCR beta chains, V- and J-gene trimming was later linked to a missense DCLRE1C variant. Presence/absence comparisons presumed near-even sequencing depth among donors. Sequencing likely generated an artifact that appeared as a cluster of highly shared sequence variants.

This clonotype was obtained from a man aged 35-49 years in good health and CMV-seronegative. J is TRBJ1-5 and V is TRBV27; 9 nucleotides match TRBD1. Material for sequencing was PBMCs. The CDR3 DNA reads TGTGCCAGCAGTTTCACTGGGACAGGGAGAAATCAGCCCCAGCATTTT. Translation gives CASSFTGTGRNQPQHF.